These 5 T cell receptor beta chains share one sample of origin, sequenced in a study of cytomegalovirus exposure and HLA in healthy donors. The PCR contained 60 Vbeta and 13 Jbeta primers. Method: immunoSEQ multiplex PCR; TCRdb's copy keeps in-frame clones and lacks some. The repertoire consists of approximately 52,000 clones, with approximately 71% occurring once and the leading ten covering less than 35%. The sequenced material came from PBMCs. The receptors originated from a man aged 35-49 years in good health and CMV-seropositive.

The count of this clone is one. V usage is TRBV7-2 and J usage is TRBJ1-1; a weak D match, TRBD1 (5 bases). Germline lookup yields CDR1 SGHTA and CDR2 FQGNSA. CDR3 size: 14 residues. Trimming pared 2 bases from V and 1 base from J, leaving 8 bases between. CDR3 sequence reads: CASSLQGRNTEAFF. The CDR3 nucleotides are TGTGCCAGCAGCTTACAGGGCCGGAACACTGAAGCTTTCTTT.

This chain links TRBV6-6 with TRBJ2-7, with D possibly matching TRBD2 (6 bases). Trimming took off 6 bases at V and 0 bases at J, with 9 bases between the two ends. The CDR3 sequence is 13 residues long. Germline loops: CDR1 MNHNY, CDR2 SVGAGI (reference sequence). The CDR3 sequence: CASREGLSYEQYF. The CDR3, as DNA: TGTGCCAGCAGGGAGGGTCTCTCCTACGAGCAGTACTTC.

The sample holds one count of this clone. The chain employs TRBV9 and TRBJ1-1; D is uncertain. Trimming pared 0 bases from V and 1 base from J, leaving 10 bases between. The CDR3 is 15 amino acids. Germline V CDR1 and CDR2: SGDLS, YYNGEE. CDR3 protein: CASSVEPGKNTEAFF. The CDR3 DNA sequence: TGTGCCAGCAGCGTAGAACCGGGTAAGAACACTGAAGCTTTCTTT.

V is TRBV4-2 and J is TRBJ1-2; D might be TRBD1 (5 bases). Looked up from germline, CDR1 is LGHNA and CDR2 is YNFKEQ. The CDR3 length is 15 residues. V lost 0 bases, J lost 0 bases, and 8 bases lay in between. CDR3 sequence reads: CASSQDDRPNYGYTF. CDR3 nucleotides: TGTGCCAGCAGCCAAGATGACAGACCTAACTATGGCTACACCTTC.

V and J are TRBV27 and TRBJ1-1, with D possibly being TRBD1 (5 bases). The CDR3 consists of 13 residues. Germline CDR1 and CDR2: MNHEY and SMNVEV (reference sequence). V was pared by 0 bases and J by 6 bases, with 8 bases between. CDR3 DNA: TGTGCCAGCAGTTTATCGACCAGGGCTGAAGCTTTCTTT. This encodes CASSLSTRAEAFF.